These 23 T cell receptor beta chains were all obtained from the same sample, sequenced in a study of technical replicates of blood from a few donors. Here immunoSEQ multiplex PCR was the method, and the copy in TCRdb shows in-frame clones only, minus some. The sample holds under 80,000 clones, roughly 89% seen once. The source material was PBMCs. The receptors come from a human donor in good health. Some clones in this sample may be carry-over from other donors' samples.

The genes are TRBV4-2 and TRBJ2-6; maybe TRBD1 (6 bases). Trimming took 4 bases from V and 2 from J, leaving 15 bases between them. Germline-derived CDR1 and CDR2 are LGHNA and YNFKEQ. The CDR3 extends over 17 amino acids. In DNA, the CDR3 is TGTGCCAGCAGCCGCGACCCTCAGGGGACTGGGGCCAACGTCCTGACTTTC. It translates to CASSRDPQGTGANVLTF.

The chain has TRBV5-1 and TRBJ1-2; TRBD1 might be the D (6 bases). The CDR3 sequence is 15 residues long. The V end lost 1 base, the J end lost 7 bases, and 17 bases lay between the germline ends. Germline loops: CDR1 SGHRS, CDR2 YFSETQ. This CDR3 is CASSLSAGDKAGYTF. Here the CDR3 DNA reads TGCGCCAGCAGCTTGTCCGCAGGGGATAAGGCTGGCTACACCTTC.

This chain uses TRBV7-6 with TRBJ2-3; 8 nucleotides line up with TRBD2. The CDR3 has 13 residues. Germline V gene sequence: CDR1 SGHVS, CDR2 FNYEAQ. The V gene end was trimmed by 5 bases and the J gene end by 5 bases; junction bases not matched to a gene: 3. Written as DNA, the CDR3 is TGTGCCAGCAGCACAAGCGGGAGAGATACGCAGTATTTT. It encodes CASSTSGRDTQYF.

This clone was seen once. The chain couples TRBV6-5 to TRBJ1-3, with D perhaps matching TRBD1 (6 bases). Trimming took off 6 bases at V and 7 bases at J, with 10 bases between the two ends. CDR1 and CDR2 from the germline V gene are MNHEY and SVGAGI. This CDR3 contains 12 residues. CDR3 DNA sequence: TGTGCCAGCAGCCCGGGGGGCAACACCATATATTTT. This gives the protein CASSPGGNTIYF.

Only one count was recorded for this clone. V usage is TRBV6-5 and J usage is TRBJ2-7; D unresolved. Per the germline V gene, CDR1 is MNHEY and CDR2 is SVGAGI. Trimming took off 6 bases at V and 0 bases at J, with 12 bases between the two ends. The CDR3 consists of 14 residues. The CDR3 DNA reads as TGTGCCAGCAGCCGCGACACGGACTCCTACGAGCAGTACTTC. It is translated as CASSRDTDSYEQYF.

The chain uses TRBV6-1 and TRBJ2-4; D may be TRBD1 (6 bases). Germline loops: CDR1 MNHNS, CDR2 SASEGT. The CDR3 runs 11 residues. V was shortened by 6 bases and J by 8 bases, with 8 bases between the two germline ends. CDR3 amino acids: CASSNRDIQYF. The CDR3 region has the DNA TGTGCCAGCAGCAACAGGGACATTCAGTACTTC.

A single count supports this clone. J is TRBJ1-2 and V is TRBV4-1; TRBD1 matches at 7 bases. With V trimmed by 0 bases and J by 5 bases, 3 bases remained unmatched. The CDR3 has 14 amino acids. CDR1 MGHRA and CDR2 YSYEKL come from the germline V gene. DNA of the CDR3: TGCGCCAGCAGCCAAGAAAACAGGGGATATGGCTACACCTTC. It codes for CASSQENRGYGYTF.

V usage is TRBV18 and J usage is TRBJ2-3; D might be TRBD1 (6 bases). The CDR3 contains 15 residues. V was pared by 1 base and J by 5 bases, with 13 bases between. In germline, CDR1 is KGHSH, CDR2 LQKENI. The CDR3 DNA follows: TGTGCCAGCTCACCACAAAAACAGGGCGGAGATACGCAGTATTTT. Translating gives CASSPQKQGGDTQYF.

The genes are TRBV4-2 and TRBJ1-2, with 7 nucleotides matching TRBD1. The CDR3 length is 16 residues. Germline CDR1 and CDR2: LGHNA and YNFKEQ. V lost 0 bases to trimming and J lost 2 bases; unmatched junction nucleotides: 6. The CDR3 loop reads CASSQDRDSFNYGYTF. The CDR3 DNA reads as TGTGCCAGCAGCCAAGATAGGGACAGCTTCAACTATGGCTACACCTTC.

The chain combines TRBV5-1 with TRBJ2-1; TRBD1 might be the D (6 bases). Germline V CDR1 and CDR2: SGHRS, YFSETQ. V lost 0 bases and J lost 10, with 23 bases in between. The CDR3 loop spans 17 amino acids. The CDR3 DNA reads TGCGCCAGCAGCTTGGCAGGAAGAGGCAGGGGACGGGACGAGCAGTTCTTC. As protein: CASSLAGRGRGRDEQFF.

V and J are TRBV7-3 and TRBJ2-3; a possible D gene is TRBD2 (5 bases). The CDR3 totals 15 residues. CDR1 and CDR2 (germline): SGHTA, FQGTGA. With 3 bases removed from V and 2 bases from J, the gap between germline ends came to 12 bases. CDR3 DNA: TGTGCCAGCAGCTTCTATGGAGGAGACACAGATACGCAGTATTTT. As protein: CASSFYGGDTDTQYF. Complete variable domain (other parts from reference TRBV7-3 and TRBJ2-3): GAGVSQTPSNKVTEKGKYVELRCDPISGHTALYWYRQSLGQGPEFLIYFQGTGAADDSGLPNDRFFAVRPEGSVSTLKIQRTERGDSAVYLCASSFYGGDTDTQYFGPGTRLTVL.

The J gene is TRBJ1-2, the V gene TRBV2, with 7 bases fitting TRBD1. V shed 6 bases, J shed 2 bases, and the junction held 3 bases outside the gene matches. Germline assignment: CDR1 SNHLY and CDR2 FYNNEI. This CDR3 comprises 13 residues. CDR3 DNA sequence: TGTGCCAGCAGGTTGGGACAGAACTATGGCTACACCTTC. It encodes CASRLGQNYGYTF.

The chain links TRBV5-4 to TRBJ2-1; TRBD2 is a possible D gene (6 bases). V was cut by 4 bases and J by 0 bases, with 11 bases left in between. Per germline, CDR1 SGHNT and CDR2 YYREEE (reference sequence). CDR3 size: 15 residues. In nucleotides, the CDR3 is TGTGCCAGCAGCCTCGGGGGAAGCTCCTACAATGAGCAGTTCTTC. It yields the protein CASSLGGSSYNEQFF.

The V and J genes are TRBV7-9 and TRBJ2-7; weak D call: TRBD2 (6 bases). This CDR3 is 14 amino acids long. The V end was cut by 5 bases, the J end by 7 bases, with 18 bases between. Germline V lookup: CDR1 SEHNR, CDR2 FQNEAQ (reference sequence). CDR3 bases: TGTGCCAGCAGCCTCGGCGGAGGAGGGATAGAGCAGTACTTC. Its protein is CASSLGGGGIEQYF.

The chain couples TRBV7-3 to TRBJ2-1; D is possibly TRBD2 (5 bases). This CDR3 has 12 residues. Trimming pared 5 bases from V and 9 bases from J, leaving 11 bases between. In germline, CDR1 is SGHTA, CDR2 FQGTGA. Here the CDR3 DNA reads TGTGCCAGCAGCCTCCACGGGGTTGAGCAGTTCTTC. It is translated as CASSLHGVEQFF. The variable domain in full, with the rest retrieved from reference TRBV7-3 and TRBJ2-1, is GAGVSQTPSNKVTEKGKYVELRCDPISGHTALYWYRQSLGQGPEFLIYFQGTGAADDSGLPNDRFFAVRPEGSVSTLKIQRTERGDSAVYLCASSLHGVEQFFGPGTRLTVL.

The rearrangement joins TRBV6-5 to TRBJ2-7, with D possibly being TRBD2 (6 bases). This CDR3 spans 15 amino acids. The germline V gene has CDR1 MNHEY and CDR2 SVGAGI. Trimming removed 6 bases from V and 0 bases from J, with 15 bases in between. The CDR3 bases are TGTGCCAGCAGCCCTAGTGGAGGGAACTCCTACGAGCAGTACTTC. It encodes CASSPSGGNSYEQYF.

This chain connects TRBV18 to TRBJ2-7, with 7 bases identical to TRBD2. The CDR3 spans 13 residues. Germline trimming cut 0 bases from V and 5 bases from J; bases unmatched to any gene: 1. Germline loops: CDR1 KGHSH, CDR2 LQKENI. The CDR3 reads CASSPPRGDEQYF. The CDR3 DNA sequence: TGTGCCAGCTCACCACCCCGGGGGGACGAGCAGTACTTC.

V is TRBV5-1 and J is TRBJ2-7; 12 nucleotides match TRBD2. J gave up 5 bases and V 0 bases, and 6 bases lay outside the gene matches. CDR1 SGHRS and CDR2 YFSETQ come from the germline V gene. The CDR3 contains 16 residues. This chain's CDR3 is CASSLAASGRVDEQYF. The CDR3 DNA reads TGCGCCAGCAGCTTGGCGGCTAGCGGGAGGGTGGACGAGCAGTACTTC.

V is TRBV18 and J is TRBJ1-1, with 7 positions matching TRBD1. Germline V CDR1 and CDR2: KGHSH, LQKENI. The CDR3 has 14 amino acids. The V segment lost 3 bases and the J segment 7 bases; nucleotides outside the gene matches: 8. The CDR3 reads CASSPLQGEVEAFF. The CDR3 DNA is TGTGCCAGCTCACCCCTCCAGGGGGAGGTTGAAGCTTTCTTT.

J is TRBJ2-7 and V is TRBV25-1; 9 bases are shared with TRBD1. Germline values: CDR1 MGHDK, CDR2 SYGVNS. This CDR3 comprises 14 residues. V lost 7 bases to trimming and J lost 6 bases; unmatched junction nucleotides: 10. CDR3 protein: CASIPGQGFAEQYF. The CDR3 region has the DNA TGTGCCAGCATCCCAGGACAGGGGTTTGCCGAGCAGTACTTC.

The gene calls are TRBV7-9 and TRBJ2-3; D is possibly TRBD1 (5 bases). The CDR3 sequence is 15 residues long. Germline assignment: CDR1 SEHNR and CDR2 FQNEAQ (reference sequence). The V gene lost 7 bases and the J gene lost 3 bases, with 17 bases spanning the gap. CDR3 coding DNA: TGTGCCAGCACCCCGGGCGAGACAGAGACAGATACGCAGTATTTT. This codes for CASTPGETETDTQYF.

V gene TRBV19 combines with J gene TRBJ1-2; 8 nucleotides line up with TRBD1. J was trimmed by 6 bases and V by 7 bases; bases with no gene match: 7. Germline V gene data show CDR1 as LNHDA and CDR2 as SQIVND (reference sequence). The CDR3 runs to 13 residues. Here the CDR3 DNA reads TGTGCCAGTACCCCGGACAGGGATAATGGCTACACCTTC. Translating it yields CASTPDRDNGYTF.

CDR3 DNA: TGTGCCAGCAGCTGGGGCACCAGGGGGGTAGTATACAATGAGCAGTTCTTC. Translating gives CASSWGTRGVVYNEQFF. V usage is TRBV7-8 and J usage is TRBJ2-1; D is possibly TRBD1 (7 bases). This CDR3 spans 17 amino acids. Trimming took off 4 bases at V and 4 bases at J, with 20 bases between the two ends. Germline V gene sequence: CDR1 SGHVS, CDR2 FQNEAQ.